One sample yielded the 20 T cell receptor beta chains listed below, sequenced in a study of T cell responses to AZD1222 COVID-19 vaccine. The protocol was immunoSEQ multiplex PCR, while the TCRdb copy is restricted to in-frame clones and leaves out a portion. The sample holds about 130,000 clones; around 91% are singletons and the top ten take about 4.5%. The material was peripheral blood, obtained on day 0 of MenACWY control vaccination. The receptors come from an adult in good health.

The chain joins TRBV27 to TRBJ2-7; 7 bases are a match to TRBD2. J gave up 0 bases and V 3 bases, and 2 bases lay outside the gene matches. Germline V gene lookup returns CDR1 MNHEY and CDR2 SMNVEV (reference sequence). The CDR3 has 14 residues. The CDR3 nucleotides are TGTGCCAGCAGTTTCTCTAGCGGCTCCTACGAGCAGTACTTC. This codes for CASSFSSGSYEQYF.

The chain carries TRBV6-2 or TRBV6-3 and TRBJ2-6; 7 bases line up with TRBD1. Germline V lookup: CDR1 MNHEY, CDR2 SVGEGT. This CDR3 comprises 15 residues. The J segment lost 2 bases and the V segment lost 6 bases, leaving 4 bases of the junction unmatched. CDR3 in amino acids: CASSQTGAGANVLTF. Written as DNA, the CDR3 is TGTGCCAGCAGCCAAACAGGGGCTGGGGCCAACGTCCTGACTTTC.

The count of this clone is one. This rearrangement joins TRBV3-1 (or the pseudogene TRBV3-2) to TRBJ2-2; weak D call: TRBD1 (6 bases). This CDR3 spans 15 amino acids. V dropped 6 bases and J dropped 3 bases, with 14 bases sitting between them. Germline loops: CDR1 LGHDT, CDR2 YNNKEL (reference sequence). For the CDR3, the DNA is TGTGCCAGCAGGGTTTCAGGGGTCCACACCGGGGAGCTGTTTTTT. It yields the protein CASRVSGVHTGELFF.

This clone was counted a few times. The chain carries TRBV7-9 and TRBJ2-2; D call uncertain. CDR3 size: 14 residues. Germline-derived CDR1 and CDR2 are SEHNR and FQNEAQ (reference sequence). Trimming cost V 1 base and J 6 bases, with 9 bases left between them. Here the CDR3 DNA reads TGTGCCAGCAGCTTAGACGGGCTCGCCGGGGAGCTGTTTTTT. Translated: CASSLDGLAGELFF.

The V gene is TRBV5-4, the J gene TRBJ2-3, with D perhaps matching TRBD1 (6 bases). V was shortened by 1 base and J by 4 bases, with 19 bases between the two germline ends. This CDR3 contains 17 residues. CDR1 and CDR2 (germline): SGHNT, YYREEE (reference sequence). CDR3 in amino acids: CASSLTGRLPNPDTQYF. CDR3 nucleotides: TGTGCCAGCAGCTTGACAGGGCGGTTACCAAATCCAGATACGCAGTATTTT.

The genes are TRBV6-5 and TRBJ1-5; no firm D call. This CDR3 is built from 13 residues. The ends were cut back, 2 bases at V and 3 bases at J, with 5 bases in the middle. The germline gives CDR1 MNHEY, CDR2 SVGAGI. The CDR3 region is CASSYSPNQPQHF. The CDR3 coding sequence is TGTGCCAGCAGTTACAGCCCCAATCAGCCCCAGCATTTT.

This clone was seen once. The V call is TRBV5-1, the J call TRBJ1-1; D is perhaps TRBD1 (5 bases). Germline V gene sequence: CDR1 SGHRS, CDR2 YFSETQ. With 0 bases removed from V and 2 bases from J, the gap between germline ends came to 11 bases. The CDR3 runs 15 residues. CDR3 protein: CASSLASGQNTEAFF. DNA for the CDR3: TGCGCCAGCAGCTTGGCCTCAGGGCAAAACACTGAAGCTTTCTTT.

In its sample, this clone was seen once. The J gene is TRBJ2-3, the V gene TRBV9; 10 bases align to TRBD1. V shed 0 bases, J shed 7 bases, and the junction held 5 bases outside the gene matches. The CDR3 runs 15 residues. The germline gives CDR1 SGDLS, CDR2 YYNGEE. The CDR3: CASSVDLGQGNTQYF. CDR3 nucleotide sequence: TGTGCCAGCAGCGTAGACCTGGGACAGGGGAATACGCAGTATTTT.

The chain links TRBV29-1 to TRBJ2-7; no reliable D call. The CDR3 length is 11 residues. The V end lost 4 bases, the J end lost 4 bases, and 8 bases lay between the germline ends. The germline V gene encodes CDR1 SQVTM and CDR2 ANQGSEA. As DNA, the CDR3 is TGCAGCGTTGTGTTGGGATACGAGCAGTACTTC. Translating gives CSVVLGYEQYF.

V gene TRBV28 combines with J gene TRBJ2-4; 10 nucleotides agree with TRBD1. Trimming cost V 6 bases and J 8 bases; bases outside gene matches: 7. The CDR3 length is 14 residues. Per the germline V gene, CDR1 is MDHEN and CDR2 is SYDVKM. The CDR3 DNA is TGTGCCAGCAGGGGGACAGGGGCCGGAGACATTCAGTACTTC. It specifies CASRGTGAGDIQYF.

The V call is TRBV28, the J call TRBJ1-5; D remains ambiguous. CDR3 length: 14 amino acids. Germline CDR1 reads MDHEN; CDR2 reads SYDVKM. V lost 6 bases and J 2 bases, leaving 11 bases between the germline ends. The CDR3 loop is CASSLGFGNQPQHF. The CDR3 DNA reads TGTGCCAGCAGCCTGGGGTTTGGCAATCAGCCCCAGCATTTT.

This clone was seen just once. This chain connects TRBV6-5 to TRBJ2-1, with 8 bases lining up with TRBD1. J gave up 8 bases and V 5 bases, and 8 bases lay outside the gene matches. Germline values: CDR1 MNHEY, CDR2 SVGAGI. The length of the CDR3 is 14 residues. The CDR3 DNA reads as TGTGCCAGCAGTAGTGGACAGGGCTGGGATGAGCAGTTCTTC. Protein sequence: CASSSGQGWDEQFF.

This clone was observed once. The chain combines TRBV5-1 with TRBJ2-1; 8 nucleotides line up with TRBD2. Germline CDR1 is SGHRS and CDR2 is YFSETQ. The V and J ends lost 4 bases and 2 bases, in that order; junction bases with no gene match: 8. The CDR3 is made up of 16 amino acids. CDR3 nucleotide sequence: TGCGCCAGCAGCCCCAGTCCAGCGGGGGCCTACAATGAGCAGTTCTTC. It yields the protein CASSPSPAGAYNEQFF.

The chain couples TRBV24-1 to TRBJ2-2; TRBD2 matches 8 bases. The J segment lost 6 bases and the V segment lost 9 bases, leaving 5 bases of the junction unmatched. The germline V gene encodes CDR1 KGHDR and CDR2 SFDVKD. This CDR3 is 13 amino acids long. The CDR3 DNA sequence: TGTGCCACCCGGGGGGGGTTTGCCGGGGAGCTGTTTTTT. It encodes CATRGGFAGELFF.

CDR3 residues: CASSLADTEAFF. In nucleotides, the CDR3 is TGTGCCAGCAGCTTGGCTGACACTGAAGCTTTCTTT. The chain links TRBV5-5 to TRBJ1-1, with unresolved D. V lost 0 bases to trimming and J lost 3 bases, with 3 bases between them. Germline V gene data show CDR1 as SGHKS and CDR2 as YYEKEE (reference sequence). The CDR3 sequence is 12 residues long. Filled out from reference TRBV5-5 and TRBJ1-1, the complete variable domain reads DAGVTQSPTHLIKTRGQQVTLRCSPISGHKSVSWYQQVLGQGPQFIFQYYEKEERGRGNFPDRFSARQFPNYSSELNVNALLLGDSALYLCASSLADTEAFFGQGTRLTVV.

This clone was seen a single time. This chain uses TRBV5-4 with TRBJ2-1, with D tentatively TRBD1 or TRBD2 (5 bases each). V was pared by 4 bases and J by 1 base, with 15 bases between. The CDR3 covers 16 residues. Looked up from germline, CDR1 is SGHNT and CDR2 is YYREEE (reference sequence). As DNA, the CDR3 is TGTGCCAGCAGCAGACGGGAAAGGGGATCCTACAATGAGCAGTTCTTC. Protein product: CASSRRERGSYNEQFF.

The gene calls are TRBV7-3 and TRBJ2-3; no definite D call. The germline V gene has CDR1 SGHTA and CDR2 FQGTGA. The CDR3 consists of 16 residues. Trimming pared 0 bases from V and 10 bases from J, leaving 20 bases between. CDR3 sequence reads: CASSLTSSPDIQAQYF. The CDR3 DNA is TGTGCCAGCAGCTTAACGTCTAGTCCCGATATTCAAGCGCAGTATTTT.

The chain is built from TRBV6-5 and TRBJ1-6, with D perhaps TRBD1 (5 bases). The CDR3 runs 16 residues. The ends were cut back, 2 bases at V and 8 bases at J, with 16 bases in the middle. The germline gives CDR1 MNHEY, CDR2 SVGAGI. The CDR3 sequence: CASSYTSWGRDSPLHF. The CDR3 coding sequence is TGTGCCAGCAGTTACACTAGCTGGGGACGGGATTCACCCCTCCACTTT.

The gene calls are TRBV12-3 or TRBV12-4 and TRBJ2-3, with D unresolved. The V end lost 5 bases, the J end lost 2 bases, and 5 bases lay between the germline ends. The CDR3 has 12 amino acids. CDR3 loop: CASSPFTDTQYF. The CDR3 bases are TGTGCCAGCAGTCCCTTCACAGATACGCAGTATTTT.

This sequence joins TRBV4-2 and TRBJ2-6; 7 nucleotides align to TRBD1. This CDR3 region has 17 residues. The germline CDR1 and CDR2 sequences are LGHNA and YNFKEQ. V lost 2 bases, J lost 1 base, and 5 bases stayed unmatched. CDR3 DNA: TGTGCCAGCAGCCAAAGTGGACAGGCTTCTGGGGCCAACGTCCTGACTTTC. The encoded protein is CASSQSGQASGANVLTF.